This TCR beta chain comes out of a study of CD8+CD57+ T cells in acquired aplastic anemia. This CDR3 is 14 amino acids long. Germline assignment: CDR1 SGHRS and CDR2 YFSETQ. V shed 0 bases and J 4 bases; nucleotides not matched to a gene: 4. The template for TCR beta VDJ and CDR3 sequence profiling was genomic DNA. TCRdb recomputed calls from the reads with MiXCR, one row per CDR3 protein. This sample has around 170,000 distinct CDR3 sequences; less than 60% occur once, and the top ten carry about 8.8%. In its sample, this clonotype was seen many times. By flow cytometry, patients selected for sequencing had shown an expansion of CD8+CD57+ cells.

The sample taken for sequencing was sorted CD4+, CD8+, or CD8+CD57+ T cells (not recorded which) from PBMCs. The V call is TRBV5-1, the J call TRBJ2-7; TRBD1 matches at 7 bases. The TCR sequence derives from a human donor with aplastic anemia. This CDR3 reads CASSLDRGEYEQYF. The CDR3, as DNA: TGCGCCAGCAGCTTGGACAGGGGTGAATACGAGCAGTACTTC.